The rows below give T cell receptor beta chains drawn from one sample of a study of response to subunit inactivated influenza vaccine. TCRdb re-analysed the RT-PCR reads in MiXCR, keeping a single row per CDR3 protein. The sample includes about 700,000 distinct CDR3 sequences, approximately 14% of them seen just once. Sequenced here: PBMCs from blood, sampled 14 days before vaccination. These receptors came from a man over 45 who received an inactivated influenza vaccine. Each CDR3 is given with its conserved first and last residue. Fields, in order: V gene, D gene, J gene, clone size, CDR3 DNA, CDR3 protein. The D gene is left open where the match is weak. The size of a clone is reported for some rows only, either as once, few or many, or as a class for expanded clones.

TRBV12-3/TRBV12-4	NA	TRBJ2-1	many	TGTGCCAGCAGTTTAGCGCTAGAGCAGTTCTTC	CASSLALEQFF
TRBV5-1	NA	TRBJ1-4	NA	TGCGCCAGCAGCTTGGGACAGTCAGCAACTAATGAAAAACTGTTTTTT	CASSLGQSATNEKLFF
TRBV5-5	TRBD1	TRBJ2-5	few	TGTGCCAGCAGCTTTAACCTTGACAGGGGGCTTGTCGAGACCCAGTACTTC	CASSFNLDRGLVETQYF
TRBV28	NA	TRBJ2-2	few	TGTGCCAGCAGACCAGCCAGGGACCTGTTGAACACCGGGGAGCTGTTTTTT	CASRPARDLLNTGELFF
TRBV4-3	NA	TRBJ1-2	NA	TGCGCCAGCAGCCCCGGGGACGGGACCTACTATGGCTACACCTTC	CASSPGDGTYYGYTF
TRBV4-2	NA	TRBJ2-2	few	TGTGCCAGCAGCCAAGATCCCCAGAACACCGGGGAGCTGTTTTTT	CASSQDPQNTGELFF
TRBV3-1	NA	TRBJ1-3	many	TGTGCCAGCAGCCAAGTCTCTGGAAACACCATATATTTT	CASSQVSGNTIYF
TRBV4-1	TRBD2	TRBJ2-7	NA	TGCGCCAGCAGCCACGGGCGTAGCGGGACTTACGAGCAGTACTTC	CASSHGRSGTYEQYF
TRBV28	NA	TRBJ2-3	NA	TGTGCCAGCAGTTTACTTAGGAGTAGCACAGATACGCAGTATTTT	CASSLLRSSTDTQYF
TRBV24-1	NA	TRBJ2-5	many	TGTGCCACCAGTGATCTTCGAGAGACCCAGTACTTC	CATSDLRETQYF
TRBV11-2	NA	TRBJ2-3	NA	TGTGCCAGCAGCTTAGAGCGGGCCGGGGATACGCAGTATTTT	CASSLERAGDTQYF
TRBV5-1	NA	TRBJ2-7	NA	TGCGCCAGCAGCTTGCAAAACAAGCCGGTGTCGGGGGAGCAGTACTTC	CASSLQNKPVSGEQYF
TRBV27	TRBD2	TRBJ2-3	NA	TGTGCCAGCAGTAATTGGGCGGGAGGGAGCACAGATACGCAGTATTTT	CASSNWAGGSTDTQYF
TRBV11-1	TRBD1	TRBJ2-1	NA	TGTGCCAGCAAACGGGACAGGAGCTCCTACAATGAGCAGTTCTTC	CASKRDRSSYNEQFF
TRBV28	TRBD2	TRBJ2-4	few	TGTGCCAGCAGCCAAGGCACTAGCGGGACGGGGTACATTCAGTACTTC	CASSQGTSGTGYIQYF
TRBV28	NA	TRBJ2-2	NA	TGTGCCAGCAAGGAGGGCCGAACCGGGGAGCTGTTTTTT	CASKEGRTGELFF
TRBV29-1	NA	TRBJ2-7	few	TGCAGCGTCCAGGGGCTGGTCGACGAGCAGTACTTC	CSVQGLVDEQYF
TRBV30	NA	TRBJ2-2	few	TGTGCCTGGGAGGGAGGTAACACCGGGGAGCTGTTTTTT	CAWEGGNTGELFF
TRBV7-8	NA	TRBJ2-1	NA	TGTGCCAGCAGCTTAACTCCAAACAAGGCTAATGAGCAGTTCTTC	CASSLTPNKANEQFF
TRBV4-3	TRBD2	TRBJ2-3	many	TGCGCCAGCAGCCAAAATGGACTAGCGACAGATACGCAGTATTTT	CASSQNGLATDTQYF
TRBV27	TRBD2	TRBJ2-7	many	TGTGCCAGCAGGCGACTCCCTACTAGCGGGAGTATCCACGAGCAGTACTTC	CASRRLPTSGSIHEQYF
TRBV7-9	NA	TRBJ2-4	NA	TGTGCCAGCAGCTTAGGGTTAGCAAACATTCAGTACTTC	CASSLGLANIQYF